This TCR beta chain was sequenced during a study of T cell changes during pregnancy in multiple sclerosis. The protocol was immunoSEQ multiplex PCR, while the TCRdb copy is restricted to in-frame clones and leaves out a portion. Of 45,000 or so clones listed, more than 90% were seen once; the top ten hold around 8.1%. V was pared by 0 bases and J by 7 bases, with 7 bases between. This CDR3 is built from 13 residues. The germline V gene encodes CDR1 ENHRY and CDR2 SYGVKD. This receptor was taken from a female donor with multiple sclerosis, enrolled in a pregnancy study. The J gene is TRBJ1-5, the V gene TRBV10-3; tentatively, D is TRBD1 (5 bases). This sample comprised CD8+ T cells from peripheral blood mononuclear cells, obtained after pregnancy. CDR3 nucleotide sequence: TGTGCCATCAGTGAGTCGGGGGGGCAGCCCCAGCATTTT. Translation: CAISESGGQPQHF.